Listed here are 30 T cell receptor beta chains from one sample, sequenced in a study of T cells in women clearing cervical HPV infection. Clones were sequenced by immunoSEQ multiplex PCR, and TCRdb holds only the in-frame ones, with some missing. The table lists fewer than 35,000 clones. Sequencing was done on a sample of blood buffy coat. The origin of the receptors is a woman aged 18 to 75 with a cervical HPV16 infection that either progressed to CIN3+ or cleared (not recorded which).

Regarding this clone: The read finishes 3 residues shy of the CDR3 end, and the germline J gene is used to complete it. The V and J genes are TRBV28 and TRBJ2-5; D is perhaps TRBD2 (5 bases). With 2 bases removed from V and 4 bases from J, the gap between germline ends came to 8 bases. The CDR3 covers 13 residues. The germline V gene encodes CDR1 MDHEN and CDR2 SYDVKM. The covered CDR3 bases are TGTGCCAGCAGTTTACCAGGAGGAGAGACC. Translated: CASSLPGGET. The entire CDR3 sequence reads CASSLPGGETQYF.

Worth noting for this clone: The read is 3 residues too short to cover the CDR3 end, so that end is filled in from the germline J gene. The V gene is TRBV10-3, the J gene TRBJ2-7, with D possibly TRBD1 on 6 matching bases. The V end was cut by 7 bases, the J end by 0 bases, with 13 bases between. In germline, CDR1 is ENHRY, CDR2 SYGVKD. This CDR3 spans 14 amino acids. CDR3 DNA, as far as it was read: TGTGCCATCACCCCGAGGGACACCTCCTACGAG. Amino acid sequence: CAITPRDTSYE. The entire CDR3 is CAITPRDTSYEQYF.

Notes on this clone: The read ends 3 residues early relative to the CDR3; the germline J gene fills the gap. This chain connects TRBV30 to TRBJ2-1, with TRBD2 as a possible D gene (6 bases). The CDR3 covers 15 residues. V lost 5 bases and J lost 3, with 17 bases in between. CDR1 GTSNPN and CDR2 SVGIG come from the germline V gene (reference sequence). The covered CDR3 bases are TGTGCCTGGGGGGGGTCCGGGACTTTCTACAATGAG. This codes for CAWGGSGTFYNE. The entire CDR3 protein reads CAWGGSGTFYNEQFF. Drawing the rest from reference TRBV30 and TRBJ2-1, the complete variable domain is SQTIHQWPATLVQPVGSPLSLECTVEGTSNPNLYWYRQAAGRGLQLLFYSVGIGQISSEVPQNLSASRPQDRQFILSSKKLLLSDSGFYLCAWGGSGTFYNEQFFGPGTRLTVL.

The CDR3 sequence is CASTSGDRGLVGQPQYF. The DNA read from the CDR3 is TGTGCCAGCACCTCTGGGGACAGGGGGCTGGTGGGTCAGCCG. The chain is built from TRBV28 and TRBJ2-3; TRBD1 matches at 12 bases. Sequencing ends 3 residues short of the CDR3 end; the germline J gene provides the rest. This CDR3 comprises 17 residues. CDR1 MDHEN and CDR2 SYDVKM come from the germline V gene.

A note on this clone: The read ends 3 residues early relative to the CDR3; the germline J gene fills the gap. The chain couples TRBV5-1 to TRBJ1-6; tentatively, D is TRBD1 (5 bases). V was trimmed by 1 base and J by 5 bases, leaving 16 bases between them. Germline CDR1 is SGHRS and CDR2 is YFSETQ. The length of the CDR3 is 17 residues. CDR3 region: CASSLSNWETDNSPLHF. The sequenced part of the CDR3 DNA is TGCGCCAGCAGCTTGTCGAATTGGGAGACAGATAATTCACCC.

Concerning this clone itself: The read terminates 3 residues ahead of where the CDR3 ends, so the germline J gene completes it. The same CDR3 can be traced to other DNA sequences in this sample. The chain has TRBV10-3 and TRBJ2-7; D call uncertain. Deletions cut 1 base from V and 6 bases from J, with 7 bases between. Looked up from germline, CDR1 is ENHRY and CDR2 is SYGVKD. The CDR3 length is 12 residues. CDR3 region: CAISELAVEQYF. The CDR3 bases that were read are TGTGCCATCAGTGAGTTGGCCGTCGAG.

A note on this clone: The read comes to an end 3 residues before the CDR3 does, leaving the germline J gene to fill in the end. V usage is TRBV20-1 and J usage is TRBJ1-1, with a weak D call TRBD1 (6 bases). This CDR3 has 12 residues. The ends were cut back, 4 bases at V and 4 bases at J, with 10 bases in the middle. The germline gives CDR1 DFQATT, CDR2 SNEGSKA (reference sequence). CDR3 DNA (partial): TGCAGTGCTAAACAGGGAGGCACTGAA. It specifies CSAKQGGTE. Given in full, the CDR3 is CSAKQGGTEAFF.

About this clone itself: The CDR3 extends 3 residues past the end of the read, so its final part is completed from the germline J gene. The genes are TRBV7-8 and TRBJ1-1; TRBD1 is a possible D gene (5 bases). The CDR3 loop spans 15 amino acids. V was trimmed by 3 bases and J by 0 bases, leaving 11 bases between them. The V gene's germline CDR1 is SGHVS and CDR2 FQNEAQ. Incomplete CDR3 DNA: TGTGCCAGCAGCTTTGGATGGGGCATGAACACTGAA. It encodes CASSFGWGMNTE. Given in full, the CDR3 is CASSFGWGMNTEAFF. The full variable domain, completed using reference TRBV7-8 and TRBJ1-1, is GAGVSQSPRYKVAKRGQDVALRCDPISGHVSLFWYQQALGQGPEFLTYFQNEAQLDKSGLPSDRFFAERPEGSVSTLKIQRTQQEDSAVYLCASSFGWGMNTEAFFGQGTRLTVV.

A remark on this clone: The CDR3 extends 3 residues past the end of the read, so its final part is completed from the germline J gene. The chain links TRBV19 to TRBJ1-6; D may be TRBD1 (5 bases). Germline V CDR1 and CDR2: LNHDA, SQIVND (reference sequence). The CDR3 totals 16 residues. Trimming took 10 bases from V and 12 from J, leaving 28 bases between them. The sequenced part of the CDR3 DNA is TGTGCCACCTGTGGGAGGGGCAACTTTGAATTCTTACCC. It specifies CATCGRGNFEFLP. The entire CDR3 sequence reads CATCGRGNFEFLPLHF.

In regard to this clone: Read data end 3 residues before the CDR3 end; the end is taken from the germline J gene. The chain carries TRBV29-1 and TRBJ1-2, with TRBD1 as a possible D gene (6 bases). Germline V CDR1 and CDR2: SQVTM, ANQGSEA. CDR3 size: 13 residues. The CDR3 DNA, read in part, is TGCAGCGTTGAAGATCCAGGGGCCGGCGGC. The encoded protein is CSVEDPGAGG. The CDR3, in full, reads CSVEDPGAGGYTF. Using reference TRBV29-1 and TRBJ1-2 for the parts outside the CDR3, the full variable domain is SAVISQKPSRDICQRGTSLTIQCQVDSQVTMMFWYRQQPGQSLTLIATANQGSEATYESGFVIDKFPISRPNLTFSTLTVSNMSPEDSSIYLCSVEDPGAGGYTFGSGTRLTVV.

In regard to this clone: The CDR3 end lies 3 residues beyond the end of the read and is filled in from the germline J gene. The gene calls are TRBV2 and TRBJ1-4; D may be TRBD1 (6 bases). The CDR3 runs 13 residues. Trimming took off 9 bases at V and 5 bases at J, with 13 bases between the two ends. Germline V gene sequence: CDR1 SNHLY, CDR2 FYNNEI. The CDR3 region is CASYRVRNEKLFF. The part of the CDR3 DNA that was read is TGTGCCAGTTACAGGGTGAGAAATGAAAAA.

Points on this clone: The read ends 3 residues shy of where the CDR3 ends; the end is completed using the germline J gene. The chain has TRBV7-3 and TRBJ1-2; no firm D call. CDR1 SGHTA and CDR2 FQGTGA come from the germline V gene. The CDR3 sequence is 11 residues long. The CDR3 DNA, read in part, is TGTGCCAGCAGCTTGGCGGATACC. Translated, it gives CASSLADT. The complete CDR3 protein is CASSLADTYTF.

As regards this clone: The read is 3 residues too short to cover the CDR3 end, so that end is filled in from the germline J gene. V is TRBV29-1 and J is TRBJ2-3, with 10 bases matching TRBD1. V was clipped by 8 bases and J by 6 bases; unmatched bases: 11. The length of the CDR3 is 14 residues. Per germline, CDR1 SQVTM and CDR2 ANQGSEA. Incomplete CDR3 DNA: TGCAGCTCCCGGGGGGGGACAGGGGAGGATACG. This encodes CSSRGGTGEDT. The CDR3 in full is CSSRGGTGEDTQYF.

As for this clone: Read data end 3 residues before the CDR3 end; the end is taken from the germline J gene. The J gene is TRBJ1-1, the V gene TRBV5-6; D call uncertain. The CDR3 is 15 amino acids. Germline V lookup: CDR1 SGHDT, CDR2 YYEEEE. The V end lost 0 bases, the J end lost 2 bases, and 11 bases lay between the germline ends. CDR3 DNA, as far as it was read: TGTGCCAGCAGCTTGGTTTCCAGGCACAACACTGAA. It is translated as CASSLVSRHNTE. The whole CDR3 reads CASSLVSRHNTEAFF.

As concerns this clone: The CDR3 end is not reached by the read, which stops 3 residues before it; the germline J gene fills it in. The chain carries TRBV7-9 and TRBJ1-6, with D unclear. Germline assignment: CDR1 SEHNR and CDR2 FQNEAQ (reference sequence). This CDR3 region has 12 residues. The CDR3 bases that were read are TGTGCCAGCAGCTTTACAGATCGGTCC. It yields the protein CASSFTDRS. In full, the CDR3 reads CASSFTDRSLHF.

CDR3 region: CASSTAQRNEQFF. The DNA read from the CDR3 is TGTGCCAGCAGCACAGCCCAGAGGAATGAG. The J gene is TRBJ2-1, the V gene TRBV5-4; D is undetermined. The read halts 3 residues ahead of the CDR3 end, with the missing end drawn from the germline J gene. The germline V and J ends were trimmed by 4 bases and 7 bases, with 12 bases remaining between them. CDR3 length equals 13 residues. Germline CDR1 reads SGHNT; CDR2 reads YYREEE (reference sequence).

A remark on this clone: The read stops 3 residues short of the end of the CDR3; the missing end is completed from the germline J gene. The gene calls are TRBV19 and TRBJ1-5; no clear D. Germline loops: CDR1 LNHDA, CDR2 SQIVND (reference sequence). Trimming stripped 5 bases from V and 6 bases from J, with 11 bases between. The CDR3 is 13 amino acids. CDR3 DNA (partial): TGTGCCAGTAGTGGCCGACAAGGTCAGCCC. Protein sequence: CASSGRQGQP. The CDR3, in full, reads CASSGRQGQPQHF. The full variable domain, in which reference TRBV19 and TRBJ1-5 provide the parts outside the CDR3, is DGGITQSPKYLFRKEGQNVTLSCEQNLNHDAMYWYRQDPGQGLRLIYYSQIVNDFQKGDIAEGYSVSREKKESFPLTVTSAQKNPTAFYLCASSGRQGQPQHFGDGTRLSIL.

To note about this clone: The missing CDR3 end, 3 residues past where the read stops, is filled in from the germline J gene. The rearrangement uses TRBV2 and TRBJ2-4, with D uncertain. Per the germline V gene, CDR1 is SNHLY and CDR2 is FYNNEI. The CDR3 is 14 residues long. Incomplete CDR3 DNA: TGTGCCAGCAGTGAACTTAGATCTAACTATGGT. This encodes CASSELRSNYG. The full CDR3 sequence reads CASSELRSNYGQYF.

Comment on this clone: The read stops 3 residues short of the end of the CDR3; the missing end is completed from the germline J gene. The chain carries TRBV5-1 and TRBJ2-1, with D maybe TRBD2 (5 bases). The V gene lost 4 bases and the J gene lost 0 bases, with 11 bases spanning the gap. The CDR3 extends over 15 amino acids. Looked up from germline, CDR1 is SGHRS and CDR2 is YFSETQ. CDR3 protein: CASSPDGDSYNEQFF. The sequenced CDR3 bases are TGCGCCAGCAGCCCCGACGGGGACTCCTACAATGAG.

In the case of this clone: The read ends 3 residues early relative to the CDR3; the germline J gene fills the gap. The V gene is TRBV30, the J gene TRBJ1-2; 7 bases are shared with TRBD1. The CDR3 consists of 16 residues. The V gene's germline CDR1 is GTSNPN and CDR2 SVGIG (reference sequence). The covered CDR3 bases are TGTGCCTGGAGCGCAAAATACAGGGGACGCTCAGGAGTC. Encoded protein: CAWSAKYRGRSGV. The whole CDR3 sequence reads CAWSAKYRGRSGVYTF.

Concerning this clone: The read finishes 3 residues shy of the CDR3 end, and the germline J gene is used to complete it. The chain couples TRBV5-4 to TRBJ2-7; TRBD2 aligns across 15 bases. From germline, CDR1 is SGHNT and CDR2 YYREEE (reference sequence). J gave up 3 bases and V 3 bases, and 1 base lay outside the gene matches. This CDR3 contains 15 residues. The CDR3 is CASSSGLAGGYEQYF. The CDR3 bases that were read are TGTGCCAGCAGCTCGGGACTAGCGGGAGGCTACGAG.

The covered CDR3 bases are TGTGCCAGCACCCGACAGGGTGGCACTGAA. Translated, it gives CASTRQGGTE. The CDR3 as a whole reads CASTRQGGTEAFF. V is TRBV7-9 and J is TRBJ1-1, with TRBD1 matching 7 bases. With the read ending 3 residues before the CDR3 end, the germline J gene is used to fill in that end. Germline V gene sequence: CDR1 SEHNR, CDR2 FQNEAQ (reference sequence). The J segment lost 4 bases and the V segment lost 7 bases, leaving 6 bases of the junction unmatched. CDR3 length equals 13 residues.

CDR3: CASSGSGTGGHQPQHF. The DNA read from the CDR3 is TGTGCCAGTAGTGGGTCCGGGACAGGGGGGCATCAGCCC. This chain connects TRBV19 to TRBJ1-5, with 11 nucleotides matching TRBD1. The CDR3 end lies 3 residues beyond the end of the read and is filled in from the germline J gene. The V and J ends lost 5 bases and 5 bases, in that order; junction bases with no gene match: 8. This CDR3 is built from 16 residues. Germline-derived CDR1 and CDR2 are LNHDA and SQIVND (reference sequence).

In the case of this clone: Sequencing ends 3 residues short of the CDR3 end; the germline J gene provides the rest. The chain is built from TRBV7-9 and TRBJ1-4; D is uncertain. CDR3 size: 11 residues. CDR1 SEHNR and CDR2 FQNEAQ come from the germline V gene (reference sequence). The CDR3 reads CASSLVAGLFF. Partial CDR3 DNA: TGTGCCAGCAGCTTAGTAGCGGGA.

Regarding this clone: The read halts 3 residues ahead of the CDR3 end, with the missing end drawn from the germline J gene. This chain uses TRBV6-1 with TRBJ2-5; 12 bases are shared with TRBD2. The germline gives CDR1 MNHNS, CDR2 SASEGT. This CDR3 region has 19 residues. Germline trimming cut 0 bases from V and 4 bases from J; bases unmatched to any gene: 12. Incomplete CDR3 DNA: TGTGCCAGCAGTGAAGCTGGAGCTAGCGGGAGGGCCTGGCGAGAGACC. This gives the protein CASSEAGASGRAWRET. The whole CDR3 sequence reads CASSEAGASGRAWRETQYF.

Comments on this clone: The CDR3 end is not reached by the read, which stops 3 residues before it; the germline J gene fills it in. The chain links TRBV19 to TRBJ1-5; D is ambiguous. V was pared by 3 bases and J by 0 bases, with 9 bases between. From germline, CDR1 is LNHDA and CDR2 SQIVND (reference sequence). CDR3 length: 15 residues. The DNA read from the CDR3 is TGTGCCAGTAGTATGCAAGCTCGTAGCAATCAGCCC. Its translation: CASSMQARSNQP. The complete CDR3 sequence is CASSMQARSNQPQHF.

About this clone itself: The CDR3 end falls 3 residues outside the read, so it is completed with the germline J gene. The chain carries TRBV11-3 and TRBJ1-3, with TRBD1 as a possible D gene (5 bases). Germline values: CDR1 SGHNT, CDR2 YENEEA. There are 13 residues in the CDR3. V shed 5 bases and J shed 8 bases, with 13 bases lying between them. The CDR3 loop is CASSKTGGDTIYF. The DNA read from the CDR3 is TGTGCCAGCAGCAAAACAGGCGGCGACACC.

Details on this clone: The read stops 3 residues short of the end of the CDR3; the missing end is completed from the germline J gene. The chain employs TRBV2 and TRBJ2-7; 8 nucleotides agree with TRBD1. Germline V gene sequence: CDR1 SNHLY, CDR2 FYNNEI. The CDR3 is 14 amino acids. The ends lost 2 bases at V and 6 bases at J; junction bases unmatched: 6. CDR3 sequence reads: CASSEHGQGTEQYF. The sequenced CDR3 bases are TGTGCCAGCAGTGAACACGGACAGGGAACCGAG.

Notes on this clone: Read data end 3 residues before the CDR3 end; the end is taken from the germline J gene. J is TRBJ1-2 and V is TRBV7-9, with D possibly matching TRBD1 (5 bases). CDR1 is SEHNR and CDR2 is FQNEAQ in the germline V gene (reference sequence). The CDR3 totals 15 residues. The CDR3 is CASSLLAGGYNDYTF. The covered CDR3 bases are TGTGCCAGCAGCTTATTAGCGGGGGGTTACAATGAC. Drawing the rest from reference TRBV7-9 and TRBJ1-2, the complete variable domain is DTGVSQNPRHKITKRGQNVTFRCDPISEHNRLYWYRQTLGQGPEFLTYFQNEAQLEKSRLLSDRFSAERPKGSFSTLEIQRTEQGDSAMYLCASSLLAGGYNDYTFGSGTRLTVV.

Incomplete CDR3 DNA: TGTGCCAGCAGCCAGTTGGACAGACTAAATTCACCC. Translated, it gives CASSQLDRLNSP. The whole CDR3 is CASSQLDRLNSPLHF. The V and J genes are TRBV14 and TRBJ1-6, with D perhaps TRBD1 (6 bases). The read ends 3 residues shy of where the CDR3 ends; the end is completed using the germline J gene. The V gene's germline CDR1 is SGHDN and CDR2 FVKESK. The CDR3 sequence is 15 residues long. V was pared by 3 bases and J by 7 bases, with 13 bases between.